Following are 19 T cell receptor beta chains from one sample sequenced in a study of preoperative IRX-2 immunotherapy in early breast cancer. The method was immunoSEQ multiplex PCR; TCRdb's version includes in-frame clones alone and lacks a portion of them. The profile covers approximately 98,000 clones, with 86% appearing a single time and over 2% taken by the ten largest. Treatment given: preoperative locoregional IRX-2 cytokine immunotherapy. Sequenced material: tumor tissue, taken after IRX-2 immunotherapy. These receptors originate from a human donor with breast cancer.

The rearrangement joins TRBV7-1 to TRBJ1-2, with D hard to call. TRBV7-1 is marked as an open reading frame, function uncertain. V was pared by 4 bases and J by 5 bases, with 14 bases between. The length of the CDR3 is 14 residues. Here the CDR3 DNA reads TGTGCCAGCAGCTTAGAATTCCTACTTTATGGCTACACCTTC. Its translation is CASSLEFLLYGYTF.

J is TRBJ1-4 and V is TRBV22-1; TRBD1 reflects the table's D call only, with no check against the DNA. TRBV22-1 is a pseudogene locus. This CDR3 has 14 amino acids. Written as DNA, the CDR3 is TGTGCCAGCAGTCGCTCAGGGGCGAGGGAAAAACTGTTTTTT. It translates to CASSRSGAREKLFF.

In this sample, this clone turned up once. The DNA for the CDR3 is TGCGCCAGCAGCTTGGACGGGCCGCCTAACGAGCAGTACTTC. As protein: CASSLDGPPNEQYF. This rearrangement joins TRBV5-1 to TRBJ2-7; D unclear. Germline assignment: CDR1 SGHRS and CDR2 YFSETQ. V dropped 0 bases and J dropped 5 bases, with 12 bases sitting between them. The CDR3 runs to 14 residues.

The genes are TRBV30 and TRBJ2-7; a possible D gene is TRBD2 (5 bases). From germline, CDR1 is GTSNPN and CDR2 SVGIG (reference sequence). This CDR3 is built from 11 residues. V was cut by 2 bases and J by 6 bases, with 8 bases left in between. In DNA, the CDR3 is TGTGCCTGGAGTTCGGGAATCGAGCAGTACTTC. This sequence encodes CAWSSGIEQYF. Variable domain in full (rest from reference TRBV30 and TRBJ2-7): SQTIHQWPATLVQPVGSPLSLECTVEGTSNPNLYWYRQAAGRGLQLLFYSVGIGQISSEVPQNLSASRPQDRQFILSSKKLLLSDSGFYLCAWSSGIEQYFGPGTRLTVT.

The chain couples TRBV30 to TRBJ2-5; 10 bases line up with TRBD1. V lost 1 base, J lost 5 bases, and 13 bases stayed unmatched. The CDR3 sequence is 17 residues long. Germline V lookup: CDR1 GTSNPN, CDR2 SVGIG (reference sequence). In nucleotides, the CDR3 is TGTGCCTGGAGTGGAAGAATTCGGGACAGGGGTGGGGAGACCCAGTACTTC. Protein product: CAWSGRIRDRGGETQYF.

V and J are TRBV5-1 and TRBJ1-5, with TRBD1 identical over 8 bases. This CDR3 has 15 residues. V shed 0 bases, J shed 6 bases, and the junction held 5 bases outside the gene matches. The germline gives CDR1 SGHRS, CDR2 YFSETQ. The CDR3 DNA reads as TGCGCCAGCAGCTTGGATGGGACAGGAGGTCAGCCCCAGCATTTT. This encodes CASSLDGTGGQPQHF.

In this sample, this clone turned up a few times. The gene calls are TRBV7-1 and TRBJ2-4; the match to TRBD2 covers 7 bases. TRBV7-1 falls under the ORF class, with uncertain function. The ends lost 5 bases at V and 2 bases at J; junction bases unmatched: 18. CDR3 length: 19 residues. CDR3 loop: CASSPYWGGGGGSKNIQYF. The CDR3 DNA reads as TGTGCCAGCAGCCCCTACTGGGGCGGGGGAGGTGGATCCAAAAACATTCAGTACTTC.

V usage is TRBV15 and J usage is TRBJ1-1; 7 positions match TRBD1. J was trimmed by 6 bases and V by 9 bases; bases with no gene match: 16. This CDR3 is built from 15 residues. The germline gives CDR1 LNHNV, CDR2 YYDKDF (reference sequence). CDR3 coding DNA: TGTGCCACATGGGGAGGGACAGCTACTTCGGCTGAAGCTTTCTTT. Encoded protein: CATWGGTATSAEAFF.

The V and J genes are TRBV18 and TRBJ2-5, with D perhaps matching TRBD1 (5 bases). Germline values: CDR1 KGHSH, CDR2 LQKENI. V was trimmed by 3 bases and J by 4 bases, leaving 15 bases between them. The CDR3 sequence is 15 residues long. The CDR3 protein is CASSPISGSGETQYF. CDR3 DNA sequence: TGTGCCAGCTCACCTATTTCAGGGTCCGGAGAGACCCAGTACTTC.

The CDR3 spells CASSILPTLGAVKLFF. In nucleotides, the CDR3 is TGTGCCAGTAGTATCCTCCCCACACTTGGGGCCGTAAAACTGTTTTTT. This chain connects TRBV19 to TRBJ1-4, with D possibly TRBD1 on 5 matching bases. CDR3 length: 16 amino acids. V dropped 3 bases and J dropped 10 bases, with 21 bases sitting between them. Germline values: CDR1 LNHDA, CDR2 SQIVND (reference sequence).

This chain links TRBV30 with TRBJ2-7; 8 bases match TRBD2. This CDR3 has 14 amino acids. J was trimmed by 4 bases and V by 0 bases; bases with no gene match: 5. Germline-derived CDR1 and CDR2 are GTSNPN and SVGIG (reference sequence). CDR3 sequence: CAWSVRGGGYEQYF. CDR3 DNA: TGTGCCTGGAGTGTAAGGGGCGGGGGGTACGAGCAGTACTTC.

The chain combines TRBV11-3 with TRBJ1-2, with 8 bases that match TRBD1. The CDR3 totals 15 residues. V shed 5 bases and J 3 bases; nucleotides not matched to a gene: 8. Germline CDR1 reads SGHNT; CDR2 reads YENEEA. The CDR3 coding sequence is TGTGCCAGCAGCCCGAGACAGGGGAACTACTATGGCTACACCTTC. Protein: CASSPRQGNYYGYTF.

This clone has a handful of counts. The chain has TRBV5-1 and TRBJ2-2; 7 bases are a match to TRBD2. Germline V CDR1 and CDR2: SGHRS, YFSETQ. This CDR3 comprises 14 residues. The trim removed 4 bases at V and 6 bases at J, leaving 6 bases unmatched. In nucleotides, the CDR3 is TGCGCCAGCAGCACCGGACTAGTCGCCGGGGAGCTGTTTTTT. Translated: CASSTGLVAGELFF.

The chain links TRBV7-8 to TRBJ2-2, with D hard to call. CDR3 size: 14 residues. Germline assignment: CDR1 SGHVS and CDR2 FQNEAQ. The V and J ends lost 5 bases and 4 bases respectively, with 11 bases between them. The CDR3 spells CASSALKGTGELFF. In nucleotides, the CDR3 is TGTGCCAGCAGCGCATTAAAGGGCACCGGGGAGCTGTTTTTT.

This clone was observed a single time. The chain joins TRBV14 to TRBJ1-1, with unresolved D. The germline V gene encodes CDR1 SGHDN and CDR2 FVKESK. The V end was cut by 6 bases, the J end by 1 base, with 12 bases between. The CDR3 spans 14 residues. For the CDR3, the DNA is TGTGCCAGCAGATCCCTAGGCCCGAACACTGAAGCTTTCTTT. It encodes CASRSLGPNTEAFF.

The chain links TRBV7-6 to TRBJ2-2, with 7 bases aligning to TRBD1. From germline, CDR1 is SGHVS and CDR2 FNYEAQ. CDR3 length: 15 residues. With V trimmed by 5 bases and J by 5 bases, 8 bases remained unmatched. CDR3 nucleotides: TGTGCCAGCAGCCCGGGGACAGTAAGGACCGGGGAGCTGTTTTTT. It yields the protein CASSPGTVRTGELFF.

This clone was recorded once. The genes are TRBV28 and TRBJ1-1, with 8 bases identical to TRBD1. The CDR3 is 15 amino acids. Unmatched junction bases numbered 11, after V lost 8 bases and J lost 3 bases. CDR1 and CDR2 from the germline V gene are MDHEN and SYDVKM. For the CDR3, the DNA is TGTGCCAGCCTCGGCAGGGGGCCTTTGGACACTGAAGCTTTCTTT. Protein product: CASLGRGPLDTEAFF. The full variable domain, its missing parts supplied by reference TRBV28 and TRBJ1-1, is DVKVTQSSRYLVKRTGEKVFLECVQDMDHENMFWYRQDPGLGLRLIYFSYDVKMKEKGDIPEGYSVSREKKERFSLILESASTNQTSMYLCASLGRGPLDTEAFFGQGTRLTVV.

This CDR3 reads CASSDRGLDTEAFF. CDR3 DNA: TGTGCCAGTAGTGACAGGGGGCTTGACACTGAAGCTTTCTTT. V is TRBV19 and J is TRBJ1-1; 10 positions agree with TRBD1. Trimming at V came to 5 bases and at J to 3 bases, leaving 3 bases not matched to a gene. The V gene's germline CDR1 is LNHDA and CDR2 SQIVND (reference sequence). The CDR3 totals 14 residues.

CDR3 bases: TGTGCCAGCAGCCCACTCACTTCAGGGGTGGGCCAGCCCCAGCATTTT. Protein: CASSPLTSGVGQPQHF. The rearrangement uses TRBV11-3 and TRBJ1-5; a possible D gene is TRBD1 (6 bases). The ends were cut back, 5 bases at V and 7 bases at J, with 21 bases in the middle. Per the germline V gene, CDR1 is SGHNT and CDR2 is YENEEA. CDR3 size: 16 residues. Full variable domain (remainder filled in from reference TRBV11-3 and TRBJ1-5): EAGVVQSPRYKIIEKKQPVAFWCNPISGHNTLYWYLQNLGQGPELLIRYENEEAVDDSQLPKDRFSAERLKGVDSTLKIQPAELGDSAVYLCASSPLTSGVGQPQHFGDGTRLSIL.